This section outlines one T cell receptor (beta chain) sequence together with its context. Its antigen is undetermined. CDR3 length: 16 residues. Germline assignment: CDR1 SNHLY and CDR2 FYNNEI. Deletions cut 5 bases from V and 8 bases from J, with 21 bases between. Amplification used 60 Vbeta primers and 13 Jbeta primers. TCRdb's copy holds only in-frame clones and misses some; the assay was immunoSEQ multiplex PCR. The table has roughly 140,000 clones, roughly 72% seen once. The data belong to a study of cytomegalovirus exposure and HLA in healthy donors. Study-level points and caveats: Researchers reported that a few CMV-associated chains were confirmed in vitro as CMV antigen-specific.

This TCR derives from a man in his forties in good health and CMV-seronegative. Specimen: PBMCs. This sequence joins TRBV2 and TRBJ1-4, with D perhaps TRBD1 (5 bases). In DNA, the CDR3 is TGTGCCAGCAGTCCCAGCAGCGGGGGGGTTCGCGAAAAACTGTTTTTT. As protein: CASSPSSGGVREKLFF.